This T cell receptor (beta chain) was recorded in a study of shared clonotypes between healthy human individuals (dated by TCRdb to 2020 to 2022). With regard to the full study: The cohort included a few men and a couple of women between 18 and 49 years of age. Blood TCR repertoires of about five healthy adults were deeply sequenced to estimate repertoire size and the extent of clonotype sharing between individuals. Different laboratories and diverse techniques were used to prepare libraries and sequence TCR repertoires, to increase sequencing depth and limit assay-specific biases. For each donor, CD4 naive and CD4 memory were each run on three plates, CD8 naive on two plates, and CD8 memory on one plate. Between about 0.8 and 9 billion PBMCs per donor were obtained by leukapheresis.

The V end loses 0 bases and the J end loses 2 bases, and a stretch of 9 bases separates them. According to the germline V gene, CDR1 reads SGHRS and CDR2 reads YFSETQ. Its CDR3 holds 14 amino acids, cysteine through phenylalanine. Only the CDR3 DNA stays, 42 bases, in frame from base 1. TCR CDR3 regions were amplified from genomic DNA by multiplex PCR using the deep immunoSEQ assay. Genomic DNA extracted from each cell subset was distributed evenly over all wells of several immunoSEQ 96-well plates, and each plate served as one replicate. For sorted subsets, around 200 ng genomic DNA, equal to tens of thousands of T cell genomes, was loaded into each replicate PCR. Purified libraries were measured with a Qubit 3.0 fluorometer, size-checked on a Bioanalyzer 2100, and measured again with the KAPA Library Quantification kit. A separate single-read 150-cycle Illumina NextSeq 550 flow cell was used to sequence each immunoSEQ 96-well plate. For the original study's pipeline: Because only junctional sequences without quality scores were contained in the immunoSEQ output, filtering matching that applied to full-length reads could not be performed. Sequences were annotated with PyIR, a Python wrapper for IgBLAST v1.9, and V/J genes and CDR3 were assigned using IMGT germline references. Any read was removed if the V/J assignment was weak (E-value above 1e-6), the CDR3 was missing, or the read contained stop codons, out-of-frame junctions, or ambiguous translated residues. V3J clonotypes were defined by identical inferred V gene, J gene, and CDR3 amino acid sequence. Percentage overlap between repertoires was calculated by dividing the number of shared unique clonotypes by the size of the smaller repertoire. RTK rarefaction, the Chao1 estimator, and Recon v2.1 estimates of unobserved clonotypes were used to assess repertoire richness. Generation probabilities for all TCRbeta clonotypes obtained by the gDNA method from a handful of donors were computed using OLGA. TCRdb mirrors the immuneACCESS table, restricted to in-frame sequences. Some clones are absent from its copies; in checked studies, under half trace to an unresolved V gene, and the reason for the others is unknown. The V and J calls and clone size are taken from that table; D and trimming were inferred from the DNA. Counted in this sample were over 750,000 clones; about 96% of them appeared once. The biggest ten clones account for less than 0.25% of the sample.

CD8 naive samples were CD45RO-negative cells positively selected for CCR7, giving a CD45RA+CCR7+ population that excluded TemRA cells. Donors were healthy HIV-negative adults with no recently reported acute infections or vaccinations. All donors were Caucasian adults living in Nashville, Tennessee, USA. Blood was obtained by leukapheresis, after which PBMCs were separated by Ficoll-Histopaque density gradient centrifugation and cryopreserved in liquid nitrogen vapor phase. Analytical flow cytometry was used to check the purity and quantity of each magnetically sorted T cell population. Genomic DNA was isolated from every sorted fraction and measured by UV absorbance on a Nanodrop 2000c. General study outcomes and caveats: Sharing across several donors was observed for about 5% of naive CD4, over 3% of naive CD8, around 2.5% of memory CD4, and 0.4% of memory CD8 clonotypes. The genetic and exposure-history diversity represented was limited by the small number of donors. Compared with non-shared clonotypes, the clonotypes found in all four sorted-subset donors had higher generation probabilities. Rarefaction of sorted-subset datasets indicated incomplete sequencing despite the large sequencing depth. Sampling was restricted to blood, and TCR repertoires in tissues likely differ from the TCR repertoires found in blood. Estimated clonotype richness was generally larger for naive than for memory subsets. Pairwise subsampling led to the expectation that sequencing depth would affect the degree of clonotype sharing among donors.

As to this clone: Its antigen specificity is not known. Base quality data are lacking; no much larger clone is found one base away.

This chain joins TRBV5-1 to TRBJ2-7, with the D gene too uncertain to name. The sequence came from a young man in good health. The sequencing input was naive CD8+ T cells sorted from blood. The cell subset or site label, read with the paper, signifies: CD45RA+CCR7+. This receptor has the CDR3 CASSLGYGTYEQYF. The DNA sequence is as follows: TGCGCCAGCAGCTTGGGGTATGGCACCTACGAGCAGTACTTC.